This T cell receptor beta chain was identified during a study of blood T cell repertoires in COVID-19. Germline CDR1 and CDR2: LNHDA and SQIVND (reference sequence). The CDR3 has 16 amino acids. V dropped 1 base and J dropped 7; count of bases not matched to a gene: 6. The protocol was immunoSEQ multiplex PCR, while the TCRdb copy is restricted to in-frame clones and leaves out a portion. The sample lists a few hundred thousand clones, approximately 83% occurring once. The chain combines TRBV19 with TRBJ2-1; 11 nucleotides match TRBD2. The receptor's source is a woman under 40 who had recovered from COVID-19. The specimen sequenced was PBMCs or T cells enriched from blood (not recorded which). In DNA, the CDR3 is TGTGCCAGTAGTATAGTAGCGGCTAGCGGGAGGAATGAGCAGTTCTTC. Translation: CASSIVAASGRNEQFF.